The clone carrying this TCR beta chain was picked up many times. Ophthalmopathy cases scored 3 or more on the Clinical Activity Score and 4 or more on NOSPECS grade, with duration below 3 months. PBMCs stemmed from more than 7.5 ml fresh peripheral blood. RNA transcripts provided the source from which TCR beta CDR3 regions were amplified. HTBI primers were employed in a first-round RT-PCR of the TCR CDR3. Via MiXCR, TCRdb re-called the multiplex PCR reads, giving one row per CDR3 protein. The table includes hundreds of thousands of distinct CDR3 sequences, roughly 20% detected once. These data originate in a study of T cells in Graves' hyperthyroidism and ophthalmopathy. From germline, CDR1 is KGHDR and CDR2 SFDVKD. V trimming: 4 bases; J trimming: 4 bases; junction bases outside the gene matches: 7. CDR3 length: 17 amino acids.

V and J are TRBV24-1 and TRBJ1-5, with 12 bases aligning to TRBD1. Input material: blood. The receptor was derived from a man aged 25-40 years with Graves' ophthalmopathy. CDR3 residues: CATSEAGTGGANQPQHF. DNA of the CDR3: TGTGCCACCAGTGAAGCCGGGACAGGGGGCGCGAATCAGCCCCAGCATTTT.